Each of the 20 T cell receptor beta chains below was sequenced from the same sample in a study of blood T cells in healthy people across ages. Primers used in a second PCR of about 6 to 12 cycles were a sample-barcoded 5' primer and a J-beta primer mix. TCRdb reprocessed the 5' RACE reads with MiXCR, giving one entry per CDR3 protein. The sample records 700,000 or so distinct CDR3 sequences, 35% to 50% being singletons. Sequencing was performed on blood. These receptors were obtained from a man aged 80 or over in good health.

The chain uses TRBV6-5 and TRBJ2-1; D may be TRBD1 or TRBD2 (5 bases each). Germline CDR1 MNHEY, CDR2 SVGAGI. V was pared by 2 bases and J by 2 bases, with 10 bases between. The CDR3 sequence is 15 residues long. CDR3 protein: CASSYSRDAYNEQFF. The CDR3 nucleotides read TGTGCCAGCAGTTACAGTCGGGACGCCTACAATGAGCAGTTCTTC.

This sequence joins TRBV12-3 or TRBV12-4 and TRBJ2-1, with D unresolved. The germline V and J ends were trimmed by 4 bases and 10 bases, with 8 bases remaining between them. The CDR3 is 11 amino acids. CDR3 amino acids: CASSYIGEQFF. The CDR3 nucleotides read TGTGCCAGCAGTTATATAGGGGAGCAGTTCTTC.

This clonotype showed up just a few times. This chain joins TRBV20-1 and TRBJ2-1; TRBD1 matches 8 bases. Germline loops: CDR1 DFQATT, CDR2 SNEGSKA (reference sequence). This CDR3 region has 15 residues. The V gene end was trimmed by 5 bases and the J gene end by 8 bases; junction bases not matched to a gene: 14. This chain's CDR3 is CSAGPGTGPVDEQFF. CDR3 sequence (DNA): TGCAGTGCTGGGCCCGGGACAGGCCCCGTAGATGAGCAGTTCTTC.

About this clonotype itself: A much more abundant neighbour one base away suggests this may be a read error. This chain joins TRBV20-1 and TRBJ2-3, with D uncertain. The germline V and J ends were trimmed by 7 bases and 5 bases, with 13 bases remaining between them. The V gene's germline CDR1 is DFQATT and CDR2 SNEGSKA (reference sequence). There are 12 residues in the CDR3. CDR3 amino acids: CSVDARGDTQYF. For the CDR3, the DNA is TGCAGTGTGGACGCCCGCGGAGATACGCAGTATTTT.

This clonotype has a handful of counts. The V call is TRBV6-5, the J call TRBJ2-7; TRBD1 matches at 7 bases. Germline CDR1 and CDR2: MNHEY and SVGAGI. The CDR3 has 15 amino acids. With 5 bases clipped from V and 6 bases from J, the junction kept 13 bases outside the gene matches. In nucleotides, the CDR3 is TGTGCCAGCAGTGCCCGACAGGGTCCCGGTGTCGAGCAGTACTTC. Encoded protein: CASSARQGPGVEQYF.

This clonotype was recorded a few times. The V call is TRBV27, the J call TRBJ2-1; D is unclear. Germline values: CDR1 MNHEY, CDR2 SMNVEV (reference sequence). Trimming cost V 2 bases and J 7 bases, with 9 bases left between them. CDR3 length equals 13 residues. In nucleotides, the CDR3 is TGTGCCAGCAGTTTACTCACGGCGAATGAGCAGTTCTTC. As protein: CASSLLTANEQFF.

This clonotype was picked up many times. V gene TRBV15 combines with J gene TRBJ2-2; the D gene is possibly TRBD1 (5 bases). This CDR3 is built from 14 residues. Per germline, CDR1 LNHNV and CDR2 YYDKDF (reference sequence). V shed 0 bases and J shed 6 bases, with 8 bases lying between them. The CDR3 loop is CATSRDRGPGELFF. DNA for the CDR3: TGTGCCACCAGCAGAGATAGGGGTCCCGGGGAGCTGTTTTTT. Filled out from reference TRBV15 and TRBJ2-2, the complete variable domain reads DAMVIQNPRYQVTQFGKPVTLSCSQTLNHNVMYWYQQKSSQAPKLLFHYYDKDFNNEADTPDNFQSRRPNTSFCFLDIRSPGLGDTAMYLCATSRDRGPGELFFGEGSRLTVL.

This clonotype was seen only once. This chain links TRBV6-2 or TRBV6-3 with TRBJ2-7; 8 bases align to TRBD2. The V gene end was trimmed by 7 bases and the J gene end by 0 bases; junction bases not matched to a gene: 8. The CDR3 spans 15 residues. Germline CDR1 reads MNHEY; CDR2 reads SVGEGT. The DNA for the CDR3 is TGTGCCAGCACCGCAGCGGGGGCCAACTCCTACGAGCAGTACTTC. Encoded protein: CASTAAGANSYEQYF.

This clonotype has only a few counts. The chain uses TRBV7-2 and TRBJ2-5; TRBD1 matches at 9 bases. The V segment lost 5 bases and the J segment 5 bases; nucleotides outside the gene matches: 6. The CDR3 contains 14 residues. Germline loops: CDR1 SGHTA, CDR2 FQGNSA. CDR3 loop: CASSQNRGRETQYF. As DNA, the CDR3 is TGTGCCAGCAGCCAAAACAGGGGGCGCGAGACCCAGTACTTC.

This CDR3 reads CAISAPSGTGRETQYF. The CDR3 DNA sequence: TGTGCCATCAGTGCCCCGTCCGGGACAGGGAGAGAGACCCAGTACTTC. The rearrangement links TRBV10-3 to TRBJ2-5; 9 nucleotides line up with TRBD1. The germline gives CDR1 ENHRY, CDR2 SYGVKD. The CDR3 loop spans 16 amino acids. After removal of 4 bases from V and 4 bases from J, the junction contained 10 bases not matched to a gene.

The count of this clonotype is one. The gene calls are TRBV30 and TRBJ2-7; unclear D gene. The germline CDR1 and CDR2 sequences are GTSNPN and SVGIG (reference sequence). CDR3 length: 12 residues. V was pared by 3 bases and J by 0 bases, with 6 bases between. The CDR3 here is CAWRESSYEQYF. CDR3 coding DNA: TGTGCCTGGAGAGAGTCCTCCTACGAGCAGTACTTC.

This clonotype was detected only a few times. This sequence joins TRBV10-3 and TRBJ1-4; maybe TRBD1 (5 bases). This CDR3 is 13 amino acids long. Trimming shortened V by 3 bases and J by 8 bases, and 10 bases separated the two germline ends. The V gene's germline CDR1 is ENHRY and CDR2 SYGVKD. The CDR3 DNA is TGTGCCATCAGTGAAGCCCAGGGAGAAAAACTGTTTTTT. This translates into CAISEAQGEKLFF.

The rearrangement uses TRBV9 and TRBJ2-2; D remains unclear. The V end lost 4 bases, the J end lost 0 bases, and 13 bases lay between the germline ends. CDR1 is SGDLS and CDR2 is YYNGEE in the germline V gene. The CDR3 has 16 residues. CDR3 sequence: CASSPDVDANTGELFF. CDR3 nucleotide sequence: TGTGCCAGCAGCCCTGACGTTGACGCGAACACCGGGGAGCTGTTTTTT.

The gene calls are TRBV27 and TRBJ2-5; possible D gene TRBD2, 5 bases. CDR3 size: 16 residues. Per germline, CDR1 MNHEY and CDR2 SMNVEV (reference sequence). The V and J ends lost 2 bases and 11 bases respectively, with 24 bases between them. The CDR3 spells CASSLRKTLLGNEQYF. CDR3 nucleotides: TGTGCCAGCAGTTTACGAAAGACCTTGCTCGGGAATGAGCAGTACTTC.

The CDR3 coding sequence is TGCGCCAGCAGCTTGGCCGGGGGGAACTCCTACAATGAGCAGTTCTTC. Its translation: CASSLAGGNSYNEQFF. The chain couples TRBV5-1 to TRBJ2-1; 7 bases match TRBD2. V shed 0 bases and J 0 bases; nucleotides not matched to a gene: 3. Germline CDR1 reads SGHRS; CDR2 reads YFSETQ. The CDR3 runs to 16 residues.

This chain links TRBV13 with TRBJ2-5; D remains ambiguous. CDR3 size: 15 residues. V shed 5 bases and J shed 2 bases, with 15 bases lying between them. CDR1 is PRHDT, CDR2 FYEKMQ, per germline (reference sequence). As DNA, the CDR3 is TGTGCCAGCAGCCCCCAGTGGGTGGGGCAAGAGACCCAGTACTTC. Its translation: CASSPQWVGQETQYF.

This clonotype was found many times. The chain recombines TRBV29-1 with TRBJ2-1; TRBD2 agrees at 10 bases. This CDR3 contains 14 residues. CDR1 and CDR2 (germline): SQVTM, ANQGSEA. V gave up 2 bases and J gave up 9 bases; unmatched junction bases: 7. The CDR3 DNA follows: TGCAGCGTTGAATTAAGCGGGAGGGCAGGTGAGCAGTTCTTC. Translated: CSVELSGRAGEQFF.

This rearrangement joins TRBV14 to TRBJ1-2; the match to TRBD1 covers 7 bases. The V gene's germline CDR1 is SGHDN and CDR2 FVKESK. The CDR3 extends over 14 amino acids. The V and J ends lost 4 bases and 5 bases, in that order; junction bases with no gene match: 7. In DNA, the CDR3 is TGTGCCAGCAGCCTCGACAGGGCTCGGTATGGCTACACCTTC. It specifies CASSLDRARYGYTF. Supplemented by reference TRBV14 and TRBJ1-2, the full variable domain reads EAGVTQFPSHSVIEKGQTVTLRCDPISGHDNLYWYRRVMGKEIKFLLHFVKESKQDESGMPNNRFLAERTGGTYSTLKVQPAELEDSGVYFCASSLDRARYGYTFGSGTRLTVV.

As DNA, the CDR3 is TGTGCCAGCACCGAGAGTGGGCGAGGTGTTGGGACTGAAGCTTTCTTT. Protein sequence: CASTESGRGVGTEAFF. The chain employs TRBV2 and TRBJ1-1; D gene ambiguous. Germline CDR1 reads SNHLY; CDR2 reads FYNNEI. This CDR3 comprises 16 residues. The germline V and J ends were trimmed by 7 bases and 5 bases, with 23 bases remaining between them.

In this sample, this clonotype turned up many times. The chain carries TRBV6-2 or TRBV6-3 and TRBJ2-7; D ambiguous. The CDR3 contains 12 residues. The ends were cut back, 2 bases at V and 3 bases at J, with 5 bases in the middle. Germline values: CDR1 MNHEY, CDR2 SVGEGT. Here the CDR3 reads CASSYQDYEQYF. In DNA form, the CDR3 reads TGTGCCAGCAGTTACCAGGACTACGAGCAGTACTTC.